This T cell receptor beta chain was documented in a study of vaccination and CD4 T cells after COVID-19. Comments on this clonotype: Its antigen is unknown.

Cultured CD4+ T cell DNA was sequenced using the Oncomine TCR Beta short-read assay. TCRdb re-derived calls from the PCR reads in MiXCR, one entry per CDR3 protein. This repertoire shows 8,900 or so distinct CDR3 sequences, over 30% found once; its top ten account for around 28%. Indicated treatment: approximately 10-day PBMC culture with coronavirus spike peptide pools or control peptides (ViraFEST assay). Gathered ahead of the COVID-19 pandemic (2011-2018) were the CD4+ T cells of the unexposed donor. The source is a human donor in good health. The sequenced sample consisted of CD4+ T cells from blood, cultured in vitro.

CDR3 region: CSAFMPRDRGKNIQYF. The CDR3 DNA is TGCAGTGCCTTCATGCCGAGGGACCGAGGGAAAAACATTCAGTACTTC. This chain connects TRBV20-1 to TRBJ2-4; possibly TRBD1 or TRBD2 for D (5 bases each). From germline, CDR1 is DFQATT and CDR2 SNEGSKA (reference sequence). The V end was cut by 6 bases, the J end by 4 bases, with 22 bases between. This CDR3 region has 16 residues.